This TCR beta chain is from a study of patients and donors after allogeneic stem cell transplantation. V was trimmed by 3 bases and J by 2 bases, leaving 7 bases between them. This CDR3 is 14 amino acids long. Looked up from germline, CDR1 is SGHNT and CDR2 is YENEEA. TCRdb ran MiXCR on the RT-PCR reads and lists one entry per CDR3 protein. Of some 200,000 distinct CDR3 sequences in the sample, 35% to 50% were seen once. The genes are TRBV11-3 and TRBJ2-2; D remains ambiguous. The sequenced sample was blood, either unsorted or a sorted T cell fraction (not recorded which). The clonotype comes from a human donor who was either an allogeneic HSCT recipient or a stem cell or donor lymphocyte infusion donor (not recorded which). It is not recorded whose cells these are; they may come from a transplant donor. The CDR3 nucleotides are TGTGCCAGCAGCTTGATGACCAACACCGGGGAGCTGTTTTTT. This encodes CASSLMTNTGELFF.